This T cell receptor beta chain was observed in a study of T cell clonotyping in hematopoietic cell transplantation (dated by TCRdb to the early 2020s). Background for the entire study: Pretransplant recipient samples were obtained after cytoreduction. A total of 120 to 150 blood samples were gathered in the study from approximately 32 consecutive transplant recipients along with their related donors. Recruitment of patients ran from 2015 to early 2017, and follow-up continued until September 2020 or until death. Study-level results and caveats: After transplant, TCR diversity in recipients dropped, and pathologically expanded clonotypes climbed progressively between day 30 and day 180. Recipient repertoires showed only a small fraction of overlap with donor repertoires, and over 97% appeared de novo at the given depth. The sample size was limited and the cells went unsorted, which meant the CD4 and CD8 repertoire contributions could not be told apart. Inverse Simpson Index values from donors and from recipients before transplant predicted broader TCR repertoire diversity after transplant.

The immunoSEQ assay, a bias-controlled multiplex PCR using V- and J-specific primers, was used to amplify TCR beta CDR3 regions from genomic DNA. A second PCR step added a proprietary barcode and Illumina adapter sequences to the CDR3 amplicons. CDR3 libraries were sequenced on an Illumina MiSeq instrument. The study's own analysis went as follows. immunoSEQ Analyzer 3.0 was used for export and quality control, with R Bioconductor and Immunarch used for downstream analyses. Only productive rearrangements within the normalized downsampled data set were used in the calculation of repertoire metrics. In the normalized cohort, a clonotype counted as pathologically expanded if the clonotype was larger than 5 templates. The Inverse Simpson Index was used to measure repertoire diversity. To capture all clonotypes, the CMV-specificity analyses were run on the non-normalized data set. TCRdb mirrors the immuneACCESS table, restricted to in-frame sequences. Some clones are absent from its copies; in checked studies, under half trace to an unresolved V gene, and the reason for the others is unknown. The DNA gave D and trimming, while V, J and clone size come from that table. Within this sample are 46,000 or so clones, with approximately 84% of them counted one time only. The ten largest account for roughly 6% of the sample.

The time point label corresponds to: recipient sample about 28 days before transplant, after cytoreduction. Blood from recipients was drawn about 28 days before transplant and again at days 30, 100 and 180 after transplant. Nuclei Lysis Solution was used to extract genomic DNA from fresh or cryopreserved unfractionated peripheral blood mononuclear cells. The CDR3 starts with the cysteine, ends with the phenylalanine, and has 14 residues. The read is trimmed to its CDR3 DNA, 42 bases read in frame from base 1. From the germline V gene (reference sequence), CDR1 is LNHDA and CDR2 is SQIVND. The V and J ends are trimmed by 5 bases and 5 bases, leaving 15 bases between them. Points on this clone: Its antigen remains undetermined. Base qualities are missing; no much larger clone stands one base away.

The V gene is TRBV19 and the J gene is TRBJ1-1; the D gene is perhaps TRBD1, on 6 matching bases. This sequence was found in a man aged 60 to 69 with biphenotypic leukemia. Some clones in this sample may be carry-over from other donors' samples. Source: peripheral blood mononuclear cells, taken before stem cell transplant. The CDR3 protein sequence reads: CASSYQGLRTEAFF. The nucleotide sequence is TGTGCCAGTAGTTATCAGGGGTTGAGGACTGAAGCTTTCTTT.